Listed below are T cell receptor beta chains from one sample, sequenced in a study of T cells in Graves' hyperthyroidism and ophthalmopathy. TCRdb reanalysed the multiplex PCR reads using MiXCR and keeps one entry per CDR3 protein. The repertoire includes about 560,000 distinct CDR3 sequences, 15% to 18% of them detected once, and approximately 7.4% sits in the top ten. The material sequenced was blood. Every receptor here comes from a woman in her twenties or thirties with Graves' hyperthyroidism. Each CDR3 is given with its conserved first and last residue. A D gene is named only where the DNA matches it firmly. Clone size, where shown, is once, few, many, or a class for clones that have expanded.

V gene: TRBV5-1
D gene: TRBD1
J gene: TRBJ2-7
clone size: few
CDR3 DNA: TGCGCCAGCAGCCCCTCCGGGACAGGGGGATTCGAGCAGTACTTC
CDR3 protein: CASSPSGTGGFEQYF

V gene: TRBV4-1
D gene: .
J gene: TRBJ2-3
clone size: few
CDR3 DNA: TGCGCCAGCAGCCTCGGTGCCCCAGATACGCAGTATTTT
CDR3 protein: CASSLGAPDTQYF

V gene: TRBV19
D gene: TRBD1
J gene: TRBJ2-1
clone size: few
CDR3 DNA: TGTGCCACCCGGGGACAGCCAATCGATGAGCAGTTCTTC
CDR3 protein: CATRGQPIDEQFF

V gene: TRBV4-1
D gene: TRBD1
J gene: TRBJ2-1
clone size: .
CDR3 DNA: TGCGCCAGCAGCCGGGACAGGGAGCGGCAGTTCTTC
CDR3 protein: CASSRDRERQFF

V gene: TRBV4-2
D gene: .
J gene: TRBJ1-1
clone size: .
CDR3 DNA: TGTGCCAGCAGCCAGGAGACAGTGAACACTGAAGCTTTCTTT
CDR3 protein: CASSQETVNTEAFF

V gene: TRBV29-1
D gene: .
J gene: TRBJ2-1
clone size: many
CDR3 DNA: TGCAGCGTTATAGCCTCACTACCTTACAATGAGCAGTTCTTC
CDR3 protein: CSVIASLPYNEQFF

V gene: TRBV12-5
D gene: TRBD2
J gene: TRBJ2-2
clone size: many
CDR3 DNA: TGTGCTAGTGGAATAGCGGGAGCCACCGGGGAGCTGTTTTTT
CDR3 protein: CASGIAGATGELFF

V gene: TRBV6-1
D gene: .
J gene: TRBJ1-5
clone size: once
CDR3 DNA: TGTGCCAGCAGTGAAGGGGAGGTATATAGCAATCAGCCCCAGCATTTT
CDR3 protein: CASSEGEVYSNQPQHF

V gene: TRBV11-2
D gene: .
J gene: TRBJ2-7
clone size: many
CDR3 DNA: TGTGCCAGCAGCCCAGTCATAGGCTGGACAAAATCCTACGAGCAGTACTTC
CDR3 protein: CASSPVIGWTKSYEQYF

V gene: TRBV18
D gene: .
J gene: TRBJ2-5
clone size: many
CDR3 DNA: TGTGCCAGCTCACCACGGAACCGGGACCCCCAGTACTTC
CDR3 protein: CASSPRNRDPQYF

V gene: TRBV27
D gene: .
J gene: TRBJ2-2
clone size: .
CDR3 DNA: TGTGCCAGCAGTCCGCCCCGCGGTGCCACCGGGGAGCTGTTTTTT
CDR3 protein: CASSPPRGATGELFF

V gene: TRBV3-1
D gene: .
J gene: TRBJ1-3
clone size: many
CDR3 DNA: TGTGCCAGCAGCCCAGAGAGCTCTGGAAACACCATATATTTT
CDR3 protein: CASSPESSGNTIYF

V gene: TRBV12-3/TRBV12-4
D gene: .
J gene: TRBJ2-1
clone size: many
CDR3 DNA: TGTGCCAGCAGTTTGAGTTTCGTGCAGTTCTTC
CDR3 protein: CASSLSFVQFF

V gene: TRBV7-9
D gene: .
J gene: TRBJ2-7
clone size: many
CDR3 DNA: TGTGCCAGCAGCTTAGACCCAAATTGGGGGGAGCAGTACTTC
CDR3 protein: CASSLDPNWGEQYF

V gene: TRBV5-1
D gene: TRBD1
J gene: TRBJ2-3
clone size: .
CDR3 DNA: TGCGCCAGCAGCTTGCGGGGACAGCCCACAGATACGCAGTATTTT
CDR3 protein: CASSLRGQPTDTQYF